These 17 T cell receptor beta chains originate from one sample sequenced in a study of blood T cells in healthy people across ages. Together with a sample-barcoded 5' primer, a J-beta primer mix was included in a second PCR lasting roughly 6 to 12 cycles. TCRdb re-called the 5' RACE reads with MiXCR, one entry per CDR3 protein. Among fewer than 2,000,000 distinct CDR3 sequences listed, about 32% were seen once. The source material was blood. The receptors were gathered from a woman aged 25 to 39 in good health.

The rearrangement uses TRBV20-1 and TRBJ2-7; D gene uncertain. Germline values: CDR1 DFQATT, CDR2 SNEGSKA (reference sequence). CDR3 size: 15 residues. V dropped 0 bases and J dropped 2 bases, with 14 bases sitting between them. DNA of the CDR3: TGCAGTGCTAGAGATCCGGGCTCGGATGCCTACGAGCAGTACTTC. Protein product: CSARDPGSDAYEQYF.

This clonotype was seen a few times. The V gene is TRBV20-1, the J gene TRBJ2-4; a possible D gene is TRBD1 (6 bases). Germline CDR1 reads DFQATT; CDR2 reads SNEGSKA (reference sequence). This CDR3 is 14 amino acids long. Trimming took 0 bases from V and 6 from J, leaving 12 bases between them. CDR3 sequence: CSARDKGERNIQYF. DNA for the CDR3: TGCAGTGCTAGAGATAAGGGGGAGCGAAACATTCAGTACTTC.

The V call is TRBV29-1, the J call TRBJ1-1; D perhaps matches TRBD1 (6 bases). Germline V lookup: CDR1 SQVTM, CDR2 ANQGSEA. The CDR3 consists of 13 residues. V gave up 2 bases and J gave up 4 bases, with 11 bases separating them. CDR3 bases: TGCAGCGTTGAAAGGGACATGAGCACTGAAGCTTTCTTT. It codes for CSVERDMSTEAFF.

The chain carries TRBV3-1 and TRBJ1-4, with no clear D. The CDR3 has 14 amino acids. Germline V lookup: CDR1 LGHDT, CDR2 YNNKEL (reference sequence). V lost 3 bases to trimming and J lost 8 bases, with 13 bases between them. The CDR3 spells CASSHEAGGEKLFF. In DNA form, the CDR3 reads TGTGCCAGCAGCCATGAGGCCGGCGGGGAAAAACTGTTTTTT.

This clonotype has only a few counts. The chain combines TRBV3-1 with TRBJ2-7; TRBD2 agrees at 9 bases. This CDR3 is built from 14 residues. The ends lost 6 bases at V and 5 bases at J; junction bases unmatched: 8. CDR1 is LGHDT, CDR2 YNNKEL, per germline (reference sequence). CDR3 region: CASSMEREDDEQYF. In DNA form, the CDR3 reads TGTGCCAGCAGTATGGAGCGGGAGGACGACGAGCAGTACTTC.

This clonotype has just a few counts. The V and J genes are TRBV21-1 and TRBJ2-1. TRBV21-1 has pseudogene status. The length of the CDR3 is 16 residues. Written as DNA, the CDR3 is TGTGCCAGCAGCAAAGATATGAGCGGCTCCTACGATGAGCAGTTCTTC. It translates to CASSKDMSGSYDEQFF.

This clonotype occurred a few times. V is TRBV29-1 and J is TRBJ2-3; D is possibly TRBD2 (7 bases). V was cut by 7 bases and J by 6 bases, with 20 bases left in between. The CDR3 has 14 amino acids. Germline V CDR1 and CDR2: SQVTM, ANQGSEA. The DNA of the CDR3 is TGCAGCGGGAGGGGGGGGAAAACTTGGGATACGCAGTATTTT. Protein sequence: CSGRGGKTWDTQYF.

This clonotype was counted a single time. The rearrangement links TRBV3-1 to TRBJ2-5; perhaps TRBD2 as D (5 bases). Germline V gene data show CDR1 as LGHDT and CDR2 as YNNKEL (reference sequence). V was clipped by 0 bases and J by 1 base, with 9 bases between them. This CDR3 contains 15 residues. The CDR3 DNA sequence: TGTGCCAGCAGCCAAGATATCAGCGGCCAAGAGACCCAGTACTTC. Protein: CASSQDISGQETQYF.

In this sample, this clonotype turned up a few times. The rearrangement links TRBV27 to TRBJ2-1; the D gene is possibly TRBD2 (5 bases). The CDR3 runs 16 residues. Trimming shortened V by 0 bases and J by 2 bases, and 11 bases separated the two germline ends. The germline CDR1 and CDR2 sequences are MNHEY and SMNVEV (reference sequence). CDR3 sequence reads: CASSLSRLPPYNEQFF. As DNA, the CDR3 is TGTGCCAGCAGTTTATCTCGACTACCACCCTACAATGAGCAGTTCTTC.

Turning to this clonotype: A much more abundant neighbour one base away suggests this may be a read error. The CDR3 nucleotides read TGCAGCGTTGGAGGAAGGAGGGACCATGGCGGCACAGATACGCAGTATTTT. Protein sequence: CSVGGRRDHGGTDTQYF. The chain has TRBV29-1 and TRBJ2-3; possibly TRBD2 for D (6 bases). CDR1 is SQVTM, CDR2 ANQGSEA, per germline. V dropped 4 bases and J dropped 1 base, with 21 bases sitting between them. This CDR3 has 17 amino acids.

This clonotype was counted between two and nine times. The chain links TRBV20-1 to TRBJ2-4; the D is unclear. The J call may be faulty, since TRBJ2-7 better matches the DNA end. CDR1 is DFQATT and CDR2 is SNEGSKA in the germline V gene (reference sequence). CDR3 length equals 15 residues. CDR3 protein: CSARALVAVSYEQYF. Here the CDR3 DNA reads TGCAGTGCTAGGGCGTTGGTTGCCGTCTCCTACGAGCAGTACTTC.

This clonotype was seen at least ten times. The chain carries TRBV6-5 and TRBJ2-6; D is undetermined. The CDR3 runs 15 residues. Germline V gene data show CDR1 as MNHEY and CDR2 as SVGAGI. Trimming took off 6 bases at V and 0 bases at J, with 9 bases between the two ends. In nucleotides, the CDR3 is TGTGCCAGCAGCCTCTTAGCCTCTGGGGCCAACGTCCTGACTTTC. It translates to CASSLLASGANVLTF.

The chain employs TRBV2 and TRBJ2-1; no clear D. Germline-derived CDR1 and CDR2 are SNHLY and FYNNEI. This CDR3 has 14 residues. Trimming took 6 bases from V and 9 from J, leaving 18 bases between them. CDR3 loop: CASSADPSVGEQFF. Written as DNA, the CDR3 is TGTGCCAGCAGCGCGGACCCATCTGTGGGTGAGCAGTTCTTC.

The chain recombines TRBV5-1 with TRBJ2-7; TRBD2 agrees at 10 bases. The end of the DNA is better explained by TRBJ2-5, so the J call may be wrong. CDR1 is SGHRS, CDR2 YFSETQ, per germline. The CDR3 totals 15 residues. CDR3 region: CASSLSGGQARTQYF. The CDR3, as DNA: TGCGCCAGCAGCCTTAGCGGGGGGCAAGCGAGGACCCAGTACTTC.

The chain uses TRBV27 and TRBJ2-7; D remains unclear. Trimming removed 5 bases at V and 4 bases at J, with 18 bases between. The germline V gene encodes CDR1 MNHEY and CDR2 SMNVEV (reference sequence). This CDR3 has 15 amino acids. The CDR3 sequence: CASSPRWASIYEQYF. The CDR3, as DNA: TGTGCCAGCAGTCCCCGCTGGGCGTCGATTTACGAGCAGTACTTC.

The CDR3 here is CSARGGAFVETQYF. Written as DNA, the CDR3 is TGCAGTGCTAGAGGGGGGGCCTTTGTGGAGACCCAGTACTTC. The chain employs TRBV20-1 and TRBJ2-5, with D possibly being TRBD1 or TRBD2 (6 bases each). V lost 1 base, J lost 5 bases, and 14 bases lay in between. CDR1 is DFQATT, CDR2 SNEGSKA, per germline (reference sequence). The CDR3 loop spans 14 amino acids.

V and J are TRBV12-3 or TRBV12-4 and TRBJ1-1, with D perhaps TRBD1 (5 bases). V dropped 7 bases and J dropped 8 bases, with 17 bases sitting between them. This CDR3 contains 13 residues. The CDR3 sequence: CASTHSLGVEAFF. The CDR3 coding sequence is TGTGCCAGCACCCACTCGTTAGGGGTGGAAGCTTTCTTT.